Below are 4 T cell receptor beta chains sequenced from a single sample in a study of regulatory T cells in long-lasting Graves disease. With iRepertoire HTBI primers and Arm-PCR of CDR3 regions, TCR beta libraries were built. TCRdb passed the multiplex PCR reads through MiXCR, listing each CDR3 protein once. Here the sample spans 420,000 or so distinct CDR3 sequences, 23% being singletons. Specified time point: persistent/refractory GD, antithyroid drugs over 5 years with positive TRAb. RNA isolated from PBMCs was used to make the TCR library. The starting material was peripheral blood mononuclear cells (PBMCs), obtained when the disease was refractory, from a patient treated with antithyroid drugs. The receptors here all came from a female donor with Graves disease.

A word on this clonotype: This clone may be a read error of a much larger clone one base away. The chain couples TRBV2 to TRBJ1-5; the D gene is possibly TRBD1 (5 bases). Germline-derived CDR1 and CDR2 are SNHLY and FYNNEI. The CDR3 sequence is 14 residues long. DNA for the CDR3: TGTGCCAGCAGTGAATCAGGGCAGGAACAGCCCCGGCATTTT. Translating it yields CASSESGQEQPRHF. Full variable domain (rest looked up from reference TRBV2 and TRBJ1-5): EPEVTQTPSHQVTQMGQEVILRCVPISNHLYFYWYRQILGQKVEFLVSFYNNEISEKSEIFDDQFSVERPDGSNFTLKIRSTKLEDSAMYFCASSESGQEQPRHFGDGTRLSIL.

Many counts were recorded for this clonotype. The chain carries TRBV28 and TRBJ2-5, with a possible D match to TRBD1 (6 bases). CDR3 length equals 14 residues. V dropped 4 bases and J dropped 2 bases, with 11 bases sitting between them. From germline, CDR1 is MDHEN and CDR2 SYDVKM. The CDR3 protein is CASSSNRAQETQYF. The CDR3 DNA is TGTGCCAGCAGTTCGAACAGGGCACAAGAGACCCAGTACTTC. Full variable domain (remainder filled in from reference TRBV28 and TRBJ2-5): DVKVTQSSRYLVKRTGEKVFLECVQDMDHENMFWYRQDPGLGLRLIYFSYDVKMKEKGDIPEGYSVSREKKERFSLILESASTNQTSMYLCASSSNRAQETQYFGPGTRLLVL.

The sample holds many counts of this clonotype. The CDR3 nucleotides are TGTGCCAGCAGCTTCTCGGGGAGCAATCAGCCCCAGCATTTT. It yields the protein CASSFSGSNQPQHF. This chain connects TRBV28 to TRBJ1-5, with no clear D. Germline V gives CDR1 MDHEN, CDR2 SYDVKM. The CDR3 is 14 amino acids. Trimming took off 6 bases at V and 1 base at J, with 10 bases between the two ends.

The chain uses TRBV2 and TRBJ2-1, with TRBD2 matching 9 bases. The CDR3 has 17 amino acids. Germline CDR1 is SNHLY and CDR2 is FYNNEI. V lost 5 bases to trimming and J lost 4 bases; unmatched junction nucleotides: 12. The CDR3 loop reads CASSLYTGSGRYNEQFF. The CDR3 nucleotides read TGTGCCAGCAGTCTCTACACTGGGAGCGGGAGGTACAATGAGCAGTTCTTC.